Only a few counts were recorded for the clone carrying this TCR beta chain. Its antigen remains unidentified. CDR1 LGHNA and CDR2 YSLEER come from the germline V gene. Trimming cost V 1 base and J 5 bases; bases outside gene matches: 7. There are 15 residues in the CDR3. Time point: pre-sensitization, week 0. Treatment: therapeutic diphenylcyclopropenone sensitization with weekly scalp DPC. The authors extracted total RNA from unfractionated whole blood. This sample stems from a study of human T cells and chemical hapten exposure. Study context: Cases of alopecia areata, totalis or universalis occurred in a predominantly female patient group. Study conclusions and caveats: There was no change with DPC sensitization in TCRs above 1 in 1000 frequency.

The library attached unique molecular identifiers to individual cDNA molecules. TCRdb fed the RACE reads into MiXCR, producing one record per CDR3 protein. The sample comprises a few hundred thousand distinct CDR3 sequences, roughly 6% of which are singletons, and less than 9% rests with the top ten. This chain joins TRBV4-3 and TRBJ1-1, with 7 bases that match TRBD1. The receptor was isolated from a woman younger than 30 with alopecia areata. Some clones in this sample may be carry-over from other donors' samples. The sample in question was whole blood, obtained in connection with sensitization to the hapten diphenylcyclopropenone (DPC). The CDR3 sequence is CASSQVQGRGTEAFF. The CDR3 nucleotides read TGCGCCAGCAGCCAAGTACAGGGGAGGGGGACTGAAGCTTTCTTT.